This T cell receptor beta chain was captured in a study of blood T cell repertoires in COVID-19. Study details: Material from acute and convalescent COVID-19 was sourced from the United States, Italy and Spain. The analysed material was cDNA or gDNA that came from T cells, B-cell-depleted T cells, or PBMCs.

This CDR3 is 12 amino acids long. Germline CDR1 and CDR2: SQVTM and ANQGSEA. Deletions cut 3 bases from V and 7 bases from J, with 12 bases between. In the authors' methods: Amplifying reference gene primers gave estimates of nucleated cell counts. Using immunoSEQ multiplex PCR, the repertoire was profiled, and TCRdb retains in-frame clones only, with some absent. V and J calls and clone size are copied from that table; D and trimming were computed from the DNA. The sample has about 94,000 clones; roughly 80% are singletons. The sequence was collected from a human donor in a cohort sampled during active COVID-19. This sequence joins TRBV29-1 and TRBJ1-2, with a possible D match to TRBD1 (5 bases). Specimen: peripheral blood. The CDR3 sequence: CSVDGQDTGYTF. The DNA of the CDR3 is TGCAGCGTTGATGGGCAGGACACTGGCTACACCTTC.